The T cell receptor (beta chain) under discussion was sequenced for a study of Tregs in tolerant kidney transplant recipients. Overall study: The nonmyeloablative bone marrow transplants came from related graft donors, with transient mixed chimerism. Study-level findings and limits: Antigen-driven expansion was suggested because donor-specific Tregs expanded more than all Tregs in tolerant patients.

Comment on this clone: Its antigen is as yet unknown.

The method was immunoSEQ multiplex PCR; TCRdb's version includes in-frame clones alone and lacks a portion of them. The repertoire holds fewer than 80,000 clones, with 98% as singletons. Thawed PBMCs were rested overnight at 37°C with around 180 IU/ml IL-2 before regulatory T cell sorting. This TCR derives from a human donor who received a combined kidney and bone marrow transplant. Specimen: Tregs from blood, collected before the transplant.

The CDR3 DNA reads as TGCGCCAGCAGCCAAGATCCGTCCCAGCGGCTGAGCGAGCAGTACTTC. The encoded protein is CASSQDPSQRLSEQYF. The chain has TRBV4-1 and TRBJ2-7; possible D gene TRBD2, 5 bases. V lost 0 bases and J lost 6, with 18 bases in between. Germline lookup yields CDR1 MGHRA and CDR2 YSYEKL. This CDR3 spans 16 amino acids.